This note documents a single T cell receptor beta chain sequence. The antigen remains unidentified. This entry belongs to a study of response to subunit inactivated influenza vaccine. Study-level points and caveats: With each seasonal influenza vaccination, the authors suggested, few new T cells are recruited.

TCRdb called the RT-PCR reads again in MiXCR, with one record for every CDR3 protein. The table shows roughly 760,000 distinct CDR3 sequences, with approximately 21% occurring only once. The CDR3 is 13 residues long. V shed 2 bases, J shed 8 bases, and the junction held 3 bases outside the gene matches. Germline V gives CDR1 SGHTA, CDR2 FQGNSA. The J gene is TRBJ2-1, the V gene TRBV7-2, with 7 bases fitting TRBD2. This TCR was recovered from a man aged 50 or older who received an inactivated influenza vaccine. The sample in question was PBMCs from blood, obtained roughly 5 days after vaccination. The CDR3 bases are TGTGCCAGCAGCTTAAGGGAGGGCGATGAGCAGTTCTTC. Protein: CASSLREGDEQFF.